These 10 T cell receptor beta chains came from one sample sequenced in a study of T cell repertoires in cytomegalovirus infection. TCRdb analysed the reads with MiXCR anew, one entry per CDR3 protein. Of approximately 120,000 distinct CDR3 sequences in the sample, 29% are singletons; the top ten hold 80% to 90%. What these receptors recognize is not known. The sequencing used CD8+ T cells from cultured PBMCs, collected from culture after CMV antigen stimulation. The receptors derive from a human donor in good health (CMV status not recorded). Some clones in this sample may be carry-over from other donors' samples.

This clonotype was found many times. The J gene is TRBJ2-2, the V gene TRBV7-7; D is unresolved. Germline loops: CDR1 SSHAT, CDR2 FNYEAQ (reference sequence). The CDR3 is 15 amino acids. Trimming cost V 2 bases and J 4 bases, with 11 bases left between them. Here the CDR3 DNA reads TGTGCCAGCAGCTTAAATAGGGAAGGCACCGGGGAGCTGTTTTTT. Translating it yields CASSLNREGTGELFF.

The genes are TRBV20-1 and TRBJ1-2; D perhaps matches TRBD1 (6 bases). There are 15 residues in the CDR3. The V gene lost 5 bases and the J gene lost 5 bases, with 21 bases spanning the gap. The germline V gene has CDR1 DFQATT and CDR2 SNEGSKA (reference sequence). The CDR3 region is CSAGSVVGQLYGYTF. In DNA, the CDR3 is TGCAGTGCTGGCTCGGTTGTTGGACAGCTTTATGGCTACACCTTC.

The chain recombines TRBV30 with TRBJ1-3; no definite D call. CDR1 and CDR2 (germline): GTSNPN, SVGIG (reference sequence). The CDR3 consists of 15 residues. The ends were cut back, 3 bases at V and 0 bases at J, with 12 bases in the middle. DNA of the CDR3: TGTGCCTGGAGGTCCCGCGGTAGCTCTGGAAACACCATATATTTT. This codes for CAWRSRGSSGNTIYF.

At least ten counts were recorded for this clonotype. The chain couples TRBV5-4 to TRBJ2-7, with D possibly being TRBD1 or TRBD2 (6 bases each). The V gene lost 4 bases and the J gene lost 0 bases, with 17 bases spanning the gap. Germline CDR1 SGHNT, CDR2 YYREEE (reference sequence). CDR3 length: 16 residues. The CDR3 DNA follows: TGTGCCAGCAGCCCGGATGGAGGGGGAATCTCCTACGAGCAGTACTTC. Translated, it gives CASSPDGGGISYEQYF.

This clonotype has at least ten counts. V gene TRBV7-2 combines with J gene TRBJ2-7; D not certain. The CDR3 sequence is 14 residues long. Per germline, CDR1 SGHTA and CDR2 FQGNSA. Trimming took 0 bases from V and 3 from J, leaving 9 bases between them. In DNA, the CDR3 is TGTGCCAGCAGCTTAGCAGCCAGTAACTACGAGCAGTACTTC. It codes for CASSLAASNYEQYF.

This clonotype has a count of ten or more. This chain connects TRBV7-2 to TRBJ1-2, with TRBD1 matching over 7 bases. CDR1 SGHTA and CDR2 FQGNSA come from the germline V gene. The CDR3 contains 15 residues. The V and J ends lost 1 base and 4 bases, in that order; junction bases with no gene match: 6. CDR3 coding DNA: TGTGCCAGCAGCTTAGGACAGGGTCTAACCTATGGCTACACCTTC. This translates into CASSLGQGLTYGYTF.

The rearrangement uses TRBV7-6 and TRBJ2-1, with TRBD2 as a possible D gene (6 bases). Trimming stripped 2 bases from V and 5 bases from J, with 19 bases between. The germline V gene encodes CDR1 SGHVS and CDR2 FNYEAQ. CDR3 length: 17 residues. CDR3 nucleotides: TGTGCCAGCAGCTTAAGGGAGGAGCAGGGAAGAAACAATGAGCAGTTCTTC. This gives the protein CASSLREEQGRNNEQFF. The full variable domain, its missing parts supplied by reference TRBV7-6 and TRBJ2-1, is GAGVSQSPRYKVTKRGQDVALRCDPISGHVSLYWYRQALGQGPEFLTYFNYEAQQDKSGLPNDRFSAERPEGSISTLTIQRTEQRDSAMYRCASSLREEQGRNNEQFFGPGTRLTVL.

There are many counts of this clonotype. This chain uses TRBV7-8 with TRBJ2-1, with 7 positions matching TRBD2. Germline loops: CDR1 SGHVS, CDR2 FQNEAQ. The length of the CDR3 is 12 residues. Trimming took 1 base from V and 9 from J; bases not matched to a gene: 0. The CDR3 is CASSLGGGEQFF. As DNA, the CDR3 is TGTGCCAGCAGCTTAGGGGGGGGTGAGCAGTTCTTC.

In this sample, this clonotype turned up many times. This chain connects TRBV7-9 to TRBJ1-2; maybe TRBD1 (5 bases). Germline V gene data show CDR1 as SEHNR and CDR2 as FQNEAQ (reference sequence). This CDR3 comprises 15 residues. Deletions cut 5 bases from V and 0 bases from J, with 13 bases between. The CDR3 spells CASSPLGDPNYGYTF. CDR3 in DNA: TGTGCCAGCAGCCCCCTGGGGGACCCTAACTATGGCTACACCTTC.

The rearrangement links TRBV6-5 to TRBJ2-7; maybe TRBD1 (5 bases). The CDR3 runs to 16 residues. Germline CDR1 MNHEY, CDR2 SVGAGI. The V end lost 2 bases, the J end lost 2 bases, and 16 bases lay between the germline ends. In DNA, the CDR3 is TGTGCCAGCAGTTACAGTATACAGGAGCCTACCTACGAGCAGTACTTC. It is translated as CASSYSIQEPTYEQYF.